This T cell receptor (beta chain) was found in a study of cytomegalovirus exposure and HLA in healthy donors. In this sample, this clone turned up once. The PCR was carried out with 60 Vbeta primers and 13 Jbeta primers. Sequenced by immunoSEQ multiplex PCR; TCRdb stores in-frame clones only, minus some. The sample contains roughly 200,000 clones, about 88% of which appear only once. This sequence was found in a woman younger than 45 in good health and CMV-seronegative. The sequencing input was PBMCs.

The chain's CDR3 is CASSLQGAQNTEAFF. The CDR3 region has the DNA TGTGCCAGCAGCTTACAGGGGGCCCAGAACACTGAAGCTTTCTTT. The chain uses TRBV5-4 and TRBJ1-1, with 9 bases aligning to TRBD1. The ends lost 2 bases at V and 1 base at J; junction bases unmatched: 3. Germline V gene lookup returns CDR1 SGHNT and CDR2 YYREEE (reference sequence). The length of the CDR3 is 15 residues. The whole variable domain, remainder taken from reference TRBV5-4 and TRBJ1-1, is ETGVTQSPTHLIKTRGQQVTLRCSSQSGHNTVSWYQQALGQGPQFIFQYYREEENGRGNFPPRFSGLQFPNYSSELNVNALELDDSALYLCASSLQGAQNTEAFFGQGTRLTVV.